This T cell receptor beta chain was documented in a study of cytomegalovirus exposure and HLA in healthy donors. General study findings and limits: Using the classifier, cytomegalovirus status was reportedly diagnosed with high specificity and sensitivity.

Germline CDR1 SGHNT, CDR2 YYREEE (reference sequence). The V gene end was trimmed by 5 bases and the J gene end by 8 bases; junction bases not matched to a gene: 4. The CDR3 length is 13 residues. Clones were read by immunoSEQ multiplex PCR, and TCRdb kept only the in-frame ones, dropping some. The sample holds around 140,000 clones; around 86% are singletons and the top ten take approximately 8.7%. Concerning this clone: Its cognate antigen is unknown.

Material for sequencing was PBMCs. The receptor comes from a man between 18 and 29 years old in good health and CMV-seropositive. This rearrangement joins TRBV5-4 to TRBJ2-3; 11 bases fit TRBD2. The CDR3 region is CASRSSGGGTQYF. CDR3 nucleotide sequence: TGTGCCAGCAGGAGTAGCGGGGGGGGTACGCAGTATTTT.